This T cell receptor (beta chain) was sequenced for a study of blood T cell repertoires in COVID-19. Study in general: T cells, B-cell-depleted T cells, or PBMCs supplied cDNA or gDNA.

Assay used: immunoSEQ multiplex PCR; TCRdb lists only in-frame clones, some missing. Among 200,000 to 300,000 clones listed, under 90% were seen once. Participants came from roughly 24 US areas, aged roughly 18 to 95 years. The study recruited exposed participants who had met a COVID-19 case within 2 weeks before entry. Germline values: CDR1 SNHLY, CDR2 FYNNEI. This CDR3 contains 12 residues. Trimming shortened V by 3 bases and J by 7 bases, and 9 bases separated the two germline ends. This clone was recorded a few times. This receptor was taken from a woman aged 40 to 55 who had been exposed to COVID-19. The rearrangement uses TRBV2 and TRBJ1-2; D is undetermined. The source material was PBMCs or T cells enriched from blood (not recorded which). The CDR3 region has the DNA TGTGCCAGCAGTGAGGTAGAGTCTGGCTACACCTTC. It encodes CASSEVESGYTF.